This T cell receptor (beta chain) stems from a study of T-cell memory formation after mild COVID-19. TCR alpha and TCR beta cDNA libraries with sample barcodes and UMIs came from 5'RACE using constant-segment primers. One entry per CDR3 protein, called by TCRdb with MiXCR from the 5' RACE reads. Counted here are about 400,000 distinct CDR3 sequences, roughly 17% occurring once; the ten biggest clones make up roughly 21%. Between the trimmed V and J ends, which lost 3 bases and 5 bases, there was a span of 13 bases. The CDR3 runs 14 residues. The clonotype comes from a man aged 18 to 30 who had mild COVID-19 (a few samples of this study predate the infection). Cell type and time point are not known. The sequenced sample consisted of PBMCs or a T cell subset sorted from them (not recorded which). J is TRBJ1-2 and V is TRBV12-3 or TRBV12-4; the D is unclear. The CDR3 region has the DNA TGTGCCAGCAGTTTGCCTGGCGGGTTATATGGCTACACCTTC. This sequence encodes CASSLPGGLYGYTF.